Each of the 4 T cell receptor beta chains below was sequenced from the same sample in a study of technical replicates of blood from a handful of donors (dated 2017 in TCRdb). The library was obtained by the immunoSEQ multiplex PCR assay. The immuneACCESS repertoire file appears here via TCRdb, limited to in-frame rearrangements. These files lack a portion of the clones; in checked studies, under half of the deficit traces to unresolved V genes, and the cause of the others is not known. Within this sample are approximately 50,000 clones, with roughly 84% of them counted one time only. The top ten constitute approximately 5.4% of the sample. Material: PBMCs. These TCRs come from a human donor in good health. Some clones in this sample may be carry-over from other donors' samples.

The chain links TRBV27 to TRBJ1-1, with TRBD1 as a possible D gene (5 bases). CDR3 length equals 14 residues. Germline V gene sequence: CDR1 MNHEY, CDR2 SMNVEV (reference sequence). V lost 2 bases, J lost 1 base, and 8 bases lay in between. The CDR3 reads CASSLKGPNTEAFF. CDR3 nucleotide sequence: TGTGCCAGCAGTTTAAAGGGGCCGAACACTGAAGCTTTCTTT.

CDR3 in amino acids: CASRQGGASGYTF. As DNA, the CDR3 is TGTGCCAGTAGACAGGGGGGGGCCTCTGGCTACACCTTC. This rearrangement joins TRBV19 to TRBJ1-2, with 8 bases identical to TRBD1. Germline V gene sequence: CDR1 LNHDA, CDR2 SQIVND (reference sequence). This CDR3 has 13 amino acids. The V gene end was trimmed by 6 bases and the J gene end by 7 bases; junction bases not matched to a gene: 7.

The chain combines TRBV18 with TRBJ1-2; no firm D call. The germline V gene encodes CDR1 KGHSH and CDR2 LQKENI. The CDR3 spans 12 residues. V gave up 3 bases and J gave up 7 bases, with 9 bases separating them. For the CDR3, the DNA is TGTGCCAGCTCACCGGATGGACTTGGCTACACCTTC. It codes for CASSPDGLGYTF.

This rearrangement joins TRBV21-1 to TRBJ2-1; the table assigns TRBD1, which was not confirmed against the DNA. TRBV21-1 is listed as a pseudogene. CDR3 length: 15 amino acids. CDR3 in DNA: TGTGCCAAGGGGGGAGCAGGGGGCTTCAACAATGAGCAGTTCTTC. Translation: CAKGGAGGFNNEQFF.